Each of the 28 T cell receptor beta chains below was sequenced from the same sample in a study of blood T cell repertoires in COVID-19. Profiling relied on immunoSEQ multiplex PCR, and the TCRdb table lists in-frame clones only, not all of them. The sample records 150,000 to 200,000 clones, 88% being singletons. Input material: peripheral blood. The source is a human donor in a cohort sampled during active COVID-19.

This chain joins TRBV2 and TRBJ1-6; no clear D. Trimming shortened V by 2 bases and J by 4 bases, and 9 bases separated the two germline ends. The CDR3 has 15 amino acids. Germline CDR1 reads SNHLY; CDR2 reads FYNNEI. The CDR3 region is CASSELGSYNSPLHF. For the CDR3, the DNA is TGTGCCAGCAGTGAATTAGGGAGTTATAATTCACCCCTCCACTTT. Full variable domain (rest looked up from reference TRBV2 and TRBJ1-6): EPEVTQTPSHQVTQMGQEVILRCVPISNHLYFYWYRQILGQKVEFLVSFYNNEISEKSEIFDDQFSVERPDGSNFTLKIRSTKLEDSAMYFCASSELGSYNSPLHFGNGTRLTVT.

The chain carries TRBV6-5 and TRBJ1-2, with 8 bases aligning to TRBD1. The CDR3 is 14 amino acids. Germline assignment: CDR1 MNHEY and CDR2 SVGAGI. J was trimmed by 6 bases and V by 5 bases; bases with no gene match: 8. The CDR3 nucleotides read TGTGCCAGCAGTCAGTGGACAGGGTATAATGGCTACACCTTC. Translated: CASSQWTGYNGYTF.

The V gene is TRBV10-3, the J gene TRBJ1-4; a possible D gene is TRBD1 (5 bases). The CDR3 sequence is 13 residues long. V gave up 10 bases and J gave up 5 bases, with 14 bases separating them. CDR1 and CDR2 from the germline V gene are ENHRY and SYGVKD. The CDR3 DNA reads as TGTGCCACACAAGACAGATCAAATGAAAAACTGTTTTTT. This gives the protein CATQDRSNEKLFF.

In the case of this clone: At one end, the junction sequence differs from germline, possibly due to a read error. The rearrangement links TRBV6-2 or TRBV6-3 to TRBJ1-1; D gene uncertain. Germline values: CDR1 MNHEY, CDR2 SVGEGT. The CDR3 spans 16 residues. In DNA, the CDR3 is TGTGCCAGCAGTTACTCGCGTGGCAGGATGAACGCTGAAGCTTTCTTT. It translates to CASSYSRGRMNAEAFF.

The rearrangement links TRBV3-1 (or the pseudogene TRBV3-2) to TRBJ2-2; no clear D gene. Germline CDR1 and CDR2: LGHDT and YNNKEL (reference sequence). Deletions cut 1 base from V and 1 base from J, with 7 bases between. The CDR3 is 15 residues long. In DNA form, the CDR3 reads TGTGCCAGCAGCCAAGCTTCCAGGAACACCGGGGAGCTGTTTTTT. It yields the protein CASSQASRNTGELFF.

The chain joins TRBV28 to TRBJ1-5; D perhaps matches TRBD1 (6 bases). Germline CDR1 is MDHEN and CDR2 is SYDVKM. V was trimmed by 6 bases and J by 0 bases, leaving 12 bases between them. This CDR3 region has 15 residues. CDR3 amino acids: CASSLQGISNQPQHF. DNA of the CDR3: TGTGCCAGCAGCTTACAGGGAATTAGCAATCAGCCCCAGCATTTT. The full variable domain, in which reference TRBV28 and TRBJ1-5 provide the parts outside the CDR3, is DVKVTQSSRYLVKRTGEKVFLECVQDMDHENMFWYRQDPGLGLRLIYFSYDVKMKEKGDIPEGYSVSREKKERFSLILESASTNQTSMYLCASSLQGISNQPQHFGDGTRLSIL.

This chain joins TRBV30 and TRBJ1-2; 10 bases fit TRBD1. The length of the CDR3 is 15 residues. CDR1 is GTSNPN and CDR2 is SVGIG in the germline V gene (reference sequence). Losses at the gene ends were 3 bases for V and 4 bases for J; bases not matched to a gene: 8. CDR3 coding DNA: TGTGCCTGGAGCGCCAAGACAGGGGGCGGCTATGGCTACACCTTC. It yields the protein CAWSAKTGGGYGYTF.

The chain couples TRBV3-1 (or the pseudogene TRBV3-2) to TRBJ1-2; tentatively, D is TRBD1 (6 bases). This CDR3 comprises 13 residues. With 4 bases removed from V and 6 bases from J, the gap between germline ends came to 12 bases. Germline V gives CDR1 LGHDT, CDR2 YNNKEL (reference sequence). CDR3 coding DNA: TGTGCCAGCAGCCTACAGGGATTGGATGGCTACACCTTC. Protein sequence: CASSLQGLDGYTF.

This chain uses TRBV6-5 with TRBJ1-2; maybe TRBD1 (6 bases). With 6 bases removed from V and 0 bases from J, the gap between germline ends came to 8 bases. The CDR3 is 13 residues long. The germline CDR1 and CDR2 sequences are MNHEY and SVGAGI. The CDR3 bases are TGTGCCAGCAGGGCAGGGGCTAACTATGGCTACACCTTC. Its translation is CASRAGANYGYTF.

This chain links TRBV30 with TRBJ2-7; TRBD1 is a possible D gene (5 bases). Germline V gene data show CDR1 as GTSNPN and CDR2 as SVGIG (reference sequence). The CDR3 has 12 residues. V dropped 4 bases and J dropped 4 bases, with 11 bases sitting between them. DNA for the CDR3: TGTGCCTGGAAAACAGGTTTTTACGAGCAGTACTTC. Translation: CAWKTGFYEQYF. The full variable domain, with the rest looked up from reference TRBV30 and TRBJ2-7, is SQTIHQWPATLVQPVGSPLSLECTVEGTSNPNLYWYRQAAGRGLQLLFYSVGIGQISSEVPQNLSASRPQDRQFILSSKKLLLSDSGFYLCAWKTGFYEQYFGPGTRLTVT.

The V and J genes are TRBV10-3 and TRBJ2-1, with 8 bases lining up with TRBD1. CDR1 is ENHRY and CDR2 is SYGVKD in the germline V gene. V trimming: 4 bases; J trimming: 6 bases; junction bases outside the gene matches: 8. This CDR3 comprises 15 residues. CDR3: CAISGPGQGLNEQFF. In DNA, the CDR3 is TGTGCCATCAGTGGGCCCGGACAGGGTCTCAATGAGCAGTTCTTC.

This chain joins TRBV6-5 and TRBJ1-2; possibly TRBD1 for D (6 bases). Trimming took 7 bases from V and 4 from J, leaving 16 bases between them. Germline V gene data show CDR1 as MNHEY and CDR2 as SVGAGI. The CDR3 contains 14 residues. CDR3 DNA: TGTGCCAGCAAGGTCGGGGGGCTGAGCTATGGCTACACCTTC. Amino acid sequence: CASKVGGLSYGYTF.

This clone was detected once. The rearrangement links TRBV18 to TRBJ1-1; TRBD1 matches at 7 bases. This CDR3 has 17 residues. J gave up 2 bases and V 1 base, and 10 bases lay outside the gene matches. CDR1 is KGHSH, CDR2 LQKENI, per germline. As DNA, the CDR3 is TGTGCCAGCTCACCACGGATACCAGGGGGAGTAAACACTGAAGCTTTCTTT. This gives the protein CASSPRIPGGVNTEAFF.

The rearrangement uses TRBV28 and TRBJ2-7; TRBD1 is a possible D gene (6 bases). V was pared by 2 bases and J by 2 bases, with 13 bases between. The germline V gene encodes CDR1 MDHEN and CDR2 SYDVKM. The CDR3 length is 15 residues. In nucleotides, the CDR3 is TGTGCCAGCAGTTTAGGCCAGGGGATCACCTACGAGCAGTACTTC. It translates to CASSLGQGITYEQYF.

This clone was seen only once. The V gene is TRBV5-1, the J gene TRBJ1-1; 12 positions agree with TRBD1. V was clipped by 0 bases and J by 5 bases; unmatched bases: 5. This CDR3 comprises 16 residues. Germline assignment: CDR1 SGHRS and CDR2 YFSETQ. CDR3 residues: CASSLGDRGRGTEAFF. CDR3 in DNA: TGCGCCAGCAGCTTGGGGGACAGGGGGCGCGGAACTGAAGCTTTCTTT.

This clone was recorded many times. V usage is TRBV4-1 and J usage is TRBJ2-7, with 8 nucleotides matching TRBD2. V trimming: 4 bases; J trimming: 5 bases; junction bases outside the gene matches: 10. Germline assignment: CDR1 MGHRA and CDR2 YSYEKL. This CDR3 region has 15 residues. In DNA form, the CDR3 reads TGCGCCAGCAGCCTCCTCTCGGGAGGGCGGGACGAGCAGTACTTC. Translated, it gives CASSLLSGGRDEQYF.

V is TRBV27 and J is TRBJ2-7; a weak D match, TRBD2 (8 bases). CDR1 and CDR2 from the germline V gene are MNHEY and SMNVEV (reference sequence). This CDR3 region has 16 residues. Trimming shortened V by 5 bases and J by 3 bases, and 20 bases separated the two germline ends. The CDR3 nucleotides read TGTGCCAGCAGTCGGGAGGGGGCCGCGGCGAACTACGAGCAGTACTTC. It specifies CASSREGAAANYEQYF.

CDR3 sequence (DNA): TGTGCCAGCAGGTCTACAGGGAAGACTTTCTTT. This gives the protein CASRSTGKTFF. The V gene is TRBV5-4, the J gene TRBJ1-1; tentative D call: TRBD1 (6 bases). The germline V gene has CDR1 SGHNT and CDR2 YYREEE (reference sequence). The germline V and J ends were trimmed by 5 bases and 12 bases, with 14 bases remaining between them. The CDR3 runs to 11 residues.

The chain recombines TRBV6-1 with TRBJ1-2; 9 bases fit TRBD1. The germline gives CDR1 MNHNS, CDR2 SASEGT. CDR3 length: 15 residues. V gave up 1 base and J gave up 4 bases; unmatched junction bases: 4. In nucleotides, the CDR3 is TGTGCCAGCAGTGAAGAATGGACAGGGGTCTATGGCTACACCTTC. This sequence encodes CASSEEWTGVYGYTF.

The V call is TRBV7-9, the J call TRBJ2-2, with 8 bases that match TRBD1. Germline V CDR1 and CDR2: SEHNR, FQNEAQ (reference sequence). The CDR3 covers 16 residues. V dropped 7 bases and J dropped 2; count of bases not matched to a gene: 9. The CDR3 region has the DNA TGTGCCAGCATCTCCTCGGACAGGGTTAACACCGGGGAGCTGTTTTTT. Amino acids: CASISSDRVNTGELFF.

This chain links TRBV7-9 with TRBJ2-7; 10 nucleotides agree with TRBD1. Germline V gene lookup returns CDR1 SEHNR and CDR2 FQNEAQ (reference sequence). The CDR3 has 15 amino acids. V lost 5 bases to trimming and J lost 9 bases; unmatched junction nucleotides: 13. DNA of the CDR3: TGTGCCAGCAGCCGCTTTGGGACAGGGGAAGAGTGGCAGTACTTC. This codes for CASSRFGTGEEWQYF.

The rearrangement links TRBV30 to TRBJ2-7, with TRBD1 matching 9 bases. This CDR3 is 13 amino acids long. Germline V gene data show CDR1 as GTSNPN and CDR2 as SVGIG (reference sequence). The V segment lost 4 bases and the J segment 4 bases; nucleotides outside the gene matches: 5. DNA for the CDR3: TGTGCCTGGAATCCGGGACAGGGATACGAGCAGTACTTC. It encodes CAWNPGQGYEQYF. Variable domain in full (rest from reference TRBV30 and TRBJ2-7): SQTIHQWPATLVQPVGSPLSLECTVEGTSNPNLYWYRQAAGRGLQLLFYSVGIGQISSEVPQNLSASRPQDRQFILSSKKLLLSDSGFYLCAWNPGQGYEQYFGPGTRLTVT.

V usage is TRBV2 and J usage is TRBJ1-4; D is unclear. V was shortened by 0 bases and J by 7 bases, with 9 bases between the two germline ends. The CDR3 length is 14 residues. CDR1 is SNHLY, CDR2 FYNNEI, per germline. CDR3 nucleotide sequence: TGTGCCAGCAGTGAAGCTTGGAGGGTTGAAAAACTGTTTTTT. Residues: CASSEAWRVEKLFF.

This clone occurred a few times. The chain joins TRBV3-1 (or the pseudogene TRBV3-2) to TRBJ2-2; no clear D gene. V was shortened by 0 bases and J by 1 base, with 3 bases between the two germline ends. The CDR3 totals 14 residues. Looked up from germline, CDR1 is LGHDT and CDR2 is YNNKEL (reference sequence). The CDR3 spells CASSQELNTGELFF. The CDR3 region has the DNA TGTGCCAGCAGCCAAGAACTGAACACCGGGGAGCTGTTTTTT.

This clone was detected once. The chain has TRBV6-2 or TRBV6-3 and TRBJ2-7, with 9 positions matching TRBD2. Germline V lookup: CDR1 MNHEY, CDR2 SVGEGT. V dropped 2 bases and J dropped 2; count of bases not matched to a gene: 4. The length of the CDR3 is 15 residues. CDR3 residues: CASSYRSGRAYEQYF. CDR3 sequence (DNA): TGTGCCAGCAGTTACCGTAGCGGGAGAGCCTACGAGCAGTACTTC.

The chain joins TRBV5-6 to TRBJ2-3; D gene ambiguous. This CDR3 is 12 amino acids long. The germline V gene has CDR1 SGHDT and CDR2 YYEEEE. The ends were cut back, 3 bases at V and 2 bases at J, with 4 bases in the middle. The chain's CDR3 is CASSSYTDTQYF. The CDR3 nucleotides read TGTGCCAGCAGCTCCTACACAGATACGCAGTATTTT. The whole variable domain, remainder taken from reference TRBV5-6 and TRBJ2-3, is DAGVTQSPTHLIKTRGQQVTLRCSPKSGHDTVSWYQQALGQGPQFIFQYYEEEERQRGNFPDRFSGHQFPNYSSELNVNALLLGDSALYLCASSSYTDTQYFGPGTRLTVL.

This chain links TRBV20-1 with TRBJ1-3; D unclear. Germline V CDR1 and CDR2: DFQATT, SNEGSKA (reference sequence). The V end was cut by 6 bases, the J end by 4 bases, with 7 bases between. This CDR3 region has 11 residues. The CDR3 DNA follows: TGCAGTGCCCGCGAGGGAAACACCATATATTTT. Translated: CSAREGNTIYF.

The chain is built from TRBV6-2 or TRBV6-3 and TRBJ2-7; TRBD1 aligns across 9 bases. Germline CDR1 reads MNHEY; CDR2 reads SVGEGT. Trimming cost V 6 bases and J 0 bases; bases outside gene matches: 6. The length of the CDR3 is 15 residues. Written as DNA, the CDR3 is TGTGCCAGCAGCCACCCGGGACAGGGCTCCTACGAGCAGTACTTC. Protein sequence: CASSHPGQGSYEQYF.